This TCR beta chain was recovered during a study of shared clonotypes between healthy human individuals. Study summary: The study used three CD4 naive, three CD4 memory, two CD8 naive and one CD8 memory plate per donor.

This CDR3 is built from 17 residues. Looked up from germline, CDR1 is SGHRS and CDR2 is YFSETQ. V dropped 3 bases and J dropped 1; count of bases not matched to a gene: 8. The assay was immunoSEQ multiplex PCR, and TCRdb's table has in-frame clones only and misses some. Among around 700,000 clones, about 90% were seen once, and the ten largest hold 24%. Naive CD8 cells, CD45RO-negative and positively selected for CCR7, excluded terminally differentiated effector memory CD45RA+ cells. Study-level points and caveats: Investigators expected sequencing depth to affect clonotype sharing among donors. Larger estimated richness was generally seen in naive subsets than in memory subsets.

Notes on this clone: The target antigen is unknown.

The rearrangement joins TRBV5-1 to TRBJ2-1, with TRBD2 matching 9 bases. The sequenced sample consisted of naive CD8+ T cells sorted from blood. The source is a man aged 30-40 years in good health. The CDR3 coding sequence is TGCGCCAGCAGCTCAAAACTAGCGGGTGGGTCCTACAATGAGCAGTTCTTC. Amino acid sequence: CASSSKLAGGSYNEQFF.